This T cell receptor (beta chain) stems from a study of graft-versus-host responses after intestinal transplantation. In regard to this clone: What it recognizes is unknown.

J gave up 4 bases and V 3 bases, and 2 bases lay outside the gene matches. CDR1 is SNHLY and CDR2 is FYNNEI in the germline V gene. The CDR3 contains 14 residues. The data were produced by immunoSEQ multiplex PCR, yet TCRdb's version contains in-frame clones alone and is incomplete. The sample records over 75,000 clones, 88% being singletons. Sequencing used unstimulated CD4+ T cells sorted from spleen or lymph node cells, obtained before transplant. The TCR sequence derives from a human donor who was the organ donor for an intestinal transplant. V gene TRBV2 combines with J gene TRBJ2-3, with 9 bases aligning to TRBD2. The CDR3 loop reads CASSDSGGADTQYF. Here the CDR3 DNA reads TGTGCCAGCAGTGATAGCGGGGGTGCAGATACGCAGTATTTT.